These 8 T cell receptor beta chains were sequenced from one sample in a study of cytomegalovirus exposure and HLA in healthy donors. Amplification used 60 Vbeta primers and 13 Jbeta primers. The method was immunoSEQ multiplex PCR; TCRdb's version includes in-frame clones alone and lacks a portion of them. The sample has about 84,000 clones, around three fifths seen once. Specimen: PBMCs. Receptors were obtained from a woman in her forties in good health and CMV-seropositive.

At least ten counts were recorded for this clone. The chain has TRBV19 and TRBJ1-1; no reliable D call. The V gene's germline CDR1 is LNHDA and CDR2 SQIVND (reference sequence). CDR3 length: 13 amino acids. V shed 6 bases and J shed 7 bases, with 15 bases lying between them. The CDR3 coding sequence is TGTGCCAGTAGCCCTAGCGGGCTTAATGAAGCTTTCTTT. Amino acids: CASSPSGLNEAFF.

This clone appeared a few times. This chain uses TRBV6-6 with TRBJ2-3; 7 positions agree with TRBD1. The junction had 3 bases not matched to a gene; V was cut back by 6 bases and J by 0 bases. CDR1 and CDR2 from the germline V gene are MNHNY and SVGAGI (reference sequence). The CDR3 runs 14 residues. Written as DNA, the CDR3 is TGTGCCAGCAGAAAACAGGGGAGCACAGATACGCAGTATTTT. Protein product: CASRKQGSTDTQYF.

V usage is TRBV9 and J usage is TRBJ2-7; 9 bases map to TRBD2. Germline-derived CDR1 and CDR2 are SGDLS and YYNGEE. J gave up 6 bases and V 0 bases, and 10 bases lay outside the gene matches. The CDR3 loop spans 16 amino acids. For the CDR3, the DNA is TGTGCCAGCAGCGTAGGAATAGCGGGAGCTCTTGGCGAGCAGTACTTC. This encodes CASSVGIAGALGEQYF. The full variable domain, with the rest looked up from reference TRBV9 and TRBJ2-7, is DSGVTQTPKHLITATGQRVTLRCSPRSGDLSVYWYQQSLDQGLQFLIQYYNGEERAKGNILERFSAQQFPDLHSELNLSSLELGDSALYFCASSVGIAGALGEQYFGPGTRLTVT.

The chain links TRBV5-4 to TRBJ2-2; 13 bases map to TRBD2. CDR1 and CDR2 from the germline V gene are SGHNT and YYREEE (reference sequence). V shed 1 base and J 5 bases; nucleotides not matched to a gene: 5. CDR3 length: 17 amino acids. CDR3 DNA: TGTGCCAGCAGCTTGAAACTAGCGGGAGGGCCGACCGGGGAGCTGTTTTTT. Amino acids: CASSLKLAGGPTGELFF. Full variable domain (missing parts from reference TRBV5-4 and TRBJ2-2): ETGVTQSPTHLIKTRGQQVTLRCSSQSGHNTVSWYQQALGQGPQFIFQYYREEENGRGNFPPRFSGLQFPNYSSELNVNALELDDSALYLCASSLKLAGGPTGELFFGEGSRLTVL.

The genes are TRBV27 and TRBJ2-7; 12 bases are a match to TRBD2. The germline V gene has CDR1 MNHEY and CDR2 SMNVEV (reference sequence). The CDR3 totals 14 residues. V trimming: 3 bases; J trimming: 3 bases; junction bases outside the gene matches: 0. CDR3 DNA: TGTGCCAGCAGTTTGACTAGCGGGGGCTACGAGCAGTACTTC. It codes for CASSLTSGGYEQYF.

This chain connects TRBV13 to TRBJ2-1; 7 bases are shared with TRBD2. Germline V gene sequence: CDR1 PRHDT, CDR2 FYEKMQ (reference sequence). This CDR3 is built from 17 residues. After removal of 0 bases from V and 0 bases from J, the junction contained 5 bases not matched to a gene. The CDR3 is CASSLGPGGSSYNEQFF. DNA of the CDR3: TGTGCCAGCAGCTTAGGACCGGGCGGGAGCTCCTACAATGAGCAGTTCTTC. Full variable domain (missing parts from reference TRBV13 and TRBJ2-1): AAGVIQSPRHLIKEKRETATLKCYPIPRHDTVYWYQQGPGQDPQFLISFYEKMQSDKGSIPDRFSAQQFSDYHSELNMSSLELGDSALYFCASSLGPGGSSYNEQFFGPGTRLTVL.

The chain couples TRBV11-1 to TRBJ2-5; 16 positions agree with TRBD2. The CDR3 sequence is 16 residues long. The trim removed 5 bases at V and 10 bases at J, leaving 10 bases unmatched. Germline V gives CDR1 SGHAT, CDR2 FQDESV (reference sequence). The CDR3 reads CASSTGTSGRAGDQYF. The CDR3 coding sequence is TGTGCCAGCAGCACGGGGACTAGCGGGAGGGCAGGGGACCAGTACTTC.

The rearrangement links TRBV7-6 to TRBJ2-3; TRBD2 matches at 16 bases. The V segment lost 5 bases and the J segment 6 bases; nucleotides outside the gene matches: 8. This CDR3 contains 17 residues. The germline V gene encodes CDR1 SGHVS and CDR2 FNYEAQ. The CDR3 nucleotides are TGTGCCAGCAGCAGAGGGACTAGCGGGGGGGAGAGGGATACGCAGTATTTT. Protein sequence: CASSRGTSGGERDTQYF.